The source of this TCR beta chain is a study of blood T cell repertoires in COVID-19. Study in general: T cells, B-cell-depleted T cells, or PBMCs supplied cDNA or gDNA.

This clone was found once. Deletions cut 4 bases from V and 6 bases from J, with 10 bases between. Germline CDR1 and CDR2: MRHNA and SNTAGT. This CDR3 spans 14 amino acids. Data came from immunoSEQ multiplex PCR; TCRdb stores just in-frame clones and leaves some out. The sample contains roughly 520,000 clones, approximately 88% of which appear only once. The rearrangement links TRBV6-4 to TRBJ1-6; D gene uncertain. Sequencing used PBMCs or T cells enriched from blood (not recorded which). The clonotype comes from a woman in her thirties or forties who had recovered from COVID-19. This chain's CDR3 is CASSVLAGNSPLHF. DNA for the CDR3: TGTGCCAGCAGTGTTCTCGCGGGTAATTCACCCCTCCACTTT.